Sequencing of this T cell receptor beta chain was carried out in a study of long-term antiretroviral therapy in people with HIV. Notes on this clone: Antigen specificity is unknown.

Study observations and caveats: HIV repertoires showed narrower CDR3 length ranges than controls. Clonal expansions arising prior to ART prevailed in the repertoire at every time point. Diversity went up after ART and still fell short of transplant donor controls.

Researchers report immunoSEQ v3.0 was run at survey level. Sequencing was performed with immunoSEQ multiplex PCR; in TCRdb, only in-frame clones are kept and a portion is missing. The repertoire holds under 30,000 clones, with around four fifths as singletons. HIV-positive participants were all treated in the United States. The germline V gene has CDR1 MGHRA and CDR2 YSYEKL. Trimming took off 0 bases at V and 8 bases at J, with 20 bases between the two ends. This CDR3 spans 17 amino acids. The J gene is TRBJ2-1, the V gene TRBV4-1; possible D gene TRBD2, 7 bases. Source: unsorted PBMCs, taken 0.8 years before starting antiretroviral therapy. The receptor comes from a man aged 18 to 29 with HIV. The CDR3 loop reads CASSQDPEGGPMYEQFF. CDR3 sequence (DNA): TGCGCCAGCAGCCAAGATCCCGAGGGGGGGCCAATGTATGAGCAGTTCTTC.